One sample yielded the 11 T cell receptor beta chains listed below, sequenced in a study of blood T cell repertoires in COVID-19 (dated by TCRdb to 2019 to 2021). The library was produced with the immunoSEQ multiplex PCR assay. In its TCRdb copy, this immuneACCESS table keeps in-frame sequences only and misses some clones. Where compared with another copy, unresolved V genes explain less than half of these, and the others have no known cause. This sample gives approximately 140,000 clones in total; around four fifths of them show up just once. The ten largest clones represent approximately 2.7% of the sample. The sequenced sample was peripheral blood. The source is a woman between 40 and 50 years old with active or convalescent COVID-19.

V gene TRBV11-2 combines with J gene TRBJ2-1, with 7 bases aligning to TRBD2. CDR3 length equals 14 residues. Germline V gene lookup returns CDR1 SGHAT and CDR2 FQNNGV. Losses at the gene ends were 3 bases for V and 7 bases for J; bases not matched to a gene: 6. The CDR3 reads CASSFPGEGNEQFF. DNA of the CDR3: TGTGCCAGCAGCTTCCCCGGGGAGGGGAATGAGCAGTTCTTC.

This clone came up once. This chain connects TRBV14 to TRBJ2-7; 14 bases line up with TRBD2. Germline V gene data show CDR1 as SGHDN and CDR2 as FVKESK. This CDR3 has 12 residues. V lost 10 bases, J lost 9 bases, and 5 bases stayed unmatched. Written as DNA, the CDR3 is TGTGCCATCCGACTAGCGGGAGGGATGCAGTACTTC. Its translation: CAIRLAGGMQYF.

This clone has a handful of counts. The CDR3 reads CATSDRDRGDYGYTF. The DNA of the CDR3 is TGTGCCACCAGTGACCGGGACAGGGGTGACTATGGCTACACCTTC. V and J are TRBV24-1 and TRBJ1-2; 10 nucleotides align to TRBD1. CDR3 length: 15 amino acids. Germline lookup yields CDR1 KGHDR and CDR2 SFDVKD. After removal of 4 bases from V and 3 bases from J, the junction contained 4 bases not matched to a gene.

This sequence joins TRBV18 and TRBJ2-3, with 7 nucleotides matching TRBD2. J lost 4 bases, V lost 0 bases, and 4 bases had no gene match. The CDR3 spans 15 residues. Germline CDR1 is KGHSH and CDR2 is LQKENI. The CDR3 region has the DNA TGTGCCAGCTCACCACCGGGACTACGATCAGATACGCAGTATTTT. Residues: CASSPPGLRSDTQYF. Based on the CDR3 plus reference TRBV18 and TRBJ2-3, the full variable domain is NAGVMQNPRHLVRRRGQEARLRCSPMKGHSHVYWYRQLPEEGLKFMVYLQKENIIDESGMPKERFSAEFPKEGPSILRIQQVVRGDSAAYFCASSPPGLRSDTQYFGPGTRLTVL.

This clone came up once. CDR3 region: CASSFYGIWSNQPQHF. The CDR3 DNA follows: TGTGCCAGCAGTTTTTACGGGATATGGAGCAATCAGCCCCAGCATTTT. The rearrangement uses TRBV28 and TRBJ1-5; D unclear. Germline CDR1 and CDR2: MDHEN and SYDVKM. CDR3 size: 16 residues. Between the trimmed V and J ends, which lost 3 bases and 1 base, there was a span of 13 bases.

The DNA of the CDR3 is TGTGCCAGCAGCTTGAACAGGGTGAATCAGCCCCAGCATTTT. Its translation is CASSLNRVNQPQHF. This chain uses TRBV5-6 with TRBJ1-5, with D maybe TRBD1 (6 bases). The CDR3 totals 14 residues. Germline assignment: CDR1 SGHDT and CDR2 YYEEEE. V was trimmed by 1 base and J by 4 bases, leaving 9 bases between them.

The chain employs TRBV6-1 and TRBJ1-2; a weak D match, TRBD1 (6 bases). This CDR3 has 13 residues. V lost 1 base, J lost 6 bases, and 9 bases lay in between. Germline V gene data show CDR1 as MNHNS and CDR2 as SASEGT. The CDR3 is CASSEGAGDGYTF. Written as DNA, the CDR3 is TGTGCCAGCAGTGAAGGGGCAGGGGATGGCTACACCTTC.

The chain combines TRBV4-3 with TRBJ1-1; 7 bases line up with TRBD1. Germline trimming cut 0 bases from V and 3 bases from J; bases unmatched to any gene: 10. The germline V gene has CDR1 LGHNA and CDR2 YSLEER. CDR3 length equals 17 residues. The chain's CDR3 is CASSQDGQGGWDTEAFF. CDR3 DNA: TGCGCCAGCAGCCAAGATGGTCAGGGGGGTTGGGACACTGAAGCTTTCTTT.

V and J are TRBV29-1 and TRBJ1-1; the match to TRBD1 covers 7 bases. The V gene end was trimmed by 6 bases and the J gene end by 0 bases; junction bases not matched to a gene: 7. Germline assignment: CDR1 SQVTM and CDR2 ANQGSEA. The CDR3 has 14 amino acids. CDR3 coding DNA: TGCAGCGTGGAACGACAGGGCATGAACACTGAAGCTTTCTTT. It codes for CSVERQGMNTEAFF.

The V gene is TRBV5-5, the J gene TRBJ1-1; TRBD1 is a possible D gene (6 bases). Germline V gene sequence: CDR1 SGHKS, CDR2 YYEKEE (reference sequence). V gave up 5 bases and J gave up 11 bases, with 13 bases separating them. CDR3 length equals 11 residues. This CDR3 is CASRNGQRAFF. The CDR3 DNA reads TGTGCCAGCAGAAACGGACAGAGGGCTTTCTTT. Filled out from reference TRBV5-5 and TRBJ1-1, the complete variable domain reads DAGVTQSPTHLIKTRGQQVTLRCSPISGHKSVSWYQQVLGQGPQFIFQYYEKEERGRGNFPDRFSARQFPNYSSELNVNALLLGDSALYLCASRNGQRAFFGQGTRLTVV.

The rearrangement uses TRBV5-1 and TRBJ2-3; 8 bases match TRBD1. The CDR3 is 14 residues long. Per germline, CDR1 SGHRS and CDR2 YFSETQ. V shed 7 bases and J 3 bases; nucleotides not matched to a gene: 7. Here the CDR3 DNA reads TGCGCCAGCCGGGTGACAGGGGCGACAGATACGCAGTATTTT. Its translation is CASRVTGATDTQYF.